A selection of T cell receptor beta chains follows, all from one sample in a study of response to subunit inactivated influenza vaccine. A single record per CDR3 protein comes from TCRdb applying MiXCR to the RT-PCR reads. The data contain hundreds of thousands of distinct CDR3 sequences, about an eighth of them singletons. Here the sequenced sample was PBMCs from blood, taken 45 days after vaccination. The receptors were gathered from a man aged 45 to 65 who received an inactivated influenza vaccine. CDR3s include the opening cysteine and the closing phenylalanine or tryptophan. The order of the fields is J gene, clone size, V gene, D gene, CDR3 protein, CDR3 DNA. A D gene is named only where the DNA matches it firmly. Some rows have no size entry. The others give once, few or many, or a class for an expanded clone.

TRBJ2-1,many,TRBV5-6,TRBD2,CASSFSRERQFF,TGTGCCAGCAGCTTCTCGCGGGAGAGGCAGTTCTTC
TRBJ1-5,.,TRBV11-2,.,CASSLGLRRAGDGQPQHF,TGTGCCAGCAGCTTAGGTTTGCGACGGGCAGGGGATGGACAGCCCCAGCATTTT
TRBJ1-1,many,TRBV18,.,CASSPQGAEAFF,TGTGCCAGCTCACCACAGGGGGCTGAAGCTTTCTTT
TRBJ2-5,few,TRBV5-1,TRBD2,CASSSVASGGGETQYF,TGCGCCAGCAGCTCAGTAGCCTCGGGAGGGGGAGAGACCCAGTACTTC
TRBJ2-3,.,TRBV3-1,TRBD2,CASSSRLAGGPRTDTQYF,TGTGCCAGCAGCTCCCGGTTAGCGGGGGGGCCTCGCACAGATACGCAGTATTTT
TRBJ2-7,many,TRBV18,.,CASSPPTYEQYF,TGTGCCAGCTCACCACCAACCTACGAGCAGTACTTC
TRBJ1-1,many,TRBV7-9,.,CASSFAPKDRNTEAFF,TGTGCCAGCAGCTTTGCACCAAAGGACAGGAACACTGAAGCTTTCTTT
TRBJ2-7,.,TRBV25-1,TRBD2,CASRGTSGNEQYF,TGTGCCAGCCGAGGGACTAGCGGGAACGAGCAGTACTTC
TRBJ2-2,.,TRBV7-2,TRBD1,CASSRTAAGGNTGELFF,TGTGCCAGCAGCCGTACCGCTGCAGGGGGGAACACCGGGGAGCTGTTTTTT
TRBJ2-7,few,TRBV20-1,TRBD2,CSARGWVAGDEQYF,TGCAGTGCTAGAGGTTGGGTAGCGGGAGACGAGCAGTACTTC
TRBJ1-6,.,TRBV29-1,.,CSVPKGRDYYNSPLHF,TGCAGCGTCCCCAAGGGCCGAGATTATTATAATTCACCCCTCCACTTT
TRBJ2-3,.,TRBV5-1,.,CASSLPGGGGTDTQYF,TGCGCCAGCAGCCTACCCGGCGGGGGCGGCACAGATACGCAGTATTTT
TRBJ2-5,.,TRBV4-1,TRBD1,CASSRRQGPKETQYF,TGCGCCAGCAGCCGAAGACAGGGGCCCAAAGAGACCCAGTACTTC
TRBJ1-6,.,TRBV20-1,TRBD1,CSGGQTNSPLHF,TGCAGTGGGGGACAGACTAATTCACCCCTCCACTTT
TRBJ2-5,few,TRBV24-1,.,CATSEPGGGIETQYF,TGTGCCACCAGTGAGCCAGGCGGGGGCATCGAGACCCAGTACTTC
TRBJ2-7,few,TRBV6-1,TRBD2,CASSLTSGSTYEQYF,TGTGCCAGCAGCCTGACTAGCGGGTCAACCTACGAGCAGTACTTC
TRBJ2-1,many,TRBV3-1,TRBD2,CASSQAALAGSYNEQFF,TGTGCCAGCAGCCAAGCGGCGCTAGCGGGCTCCTACAATGAGCAGTTCTTC
TRBJ1-1,many,TRBV18,.,CASSPQQNTEAFF,TGTGCCAGCTCACCACAACAGAACACTGAAGCTTTCTTT
TRBJ2-1,many,TRBV6-2/TRBV6-3,.,CASSYSTNYNEQFF,TGTGCCAGCAGTTACTCGACAAACTACAATGAGCAGTTCTTC
TRBJ2-7,.,TRBV7-2,TRBD2,CASSRAGLPSDEQYF,TGTGCCAGCAGCCGAGCGGGACTACCCTCGGACGAGCAGTACTTC
TRBJ2-2,few,TRBV6-5,.,CASSHRDRGGELFF,TGTGCCAGCAGTCACCGGGACCGAGGCGGGGAGCTGTTTTTT
TRBJ2-3,few,TRBV7-9,.,CASSVTSFGADTQYF,TGTGCCAGCAGCGTGACTAGTTTTGGCGCAGATACGCAGTATTTT
TRBJ2-5,many,TRBV5-1,.,CASSSEQETQYF,TGCGCCAGCAGCTCGGAGCAAGAGACCCAGTACTTC
TRBJ2-7,few,TRBV4-3,TRBD1,CASSQDYRGLYEQYF,TGCGCCAGCAGCCAGGACTACAGGGGGCTCTACGAGCAGTACTTC
TRBJ2-5,.,TRBV12-3/TRBV12-4,.,CASSLSRVETQYF,TGTGCCAGCAGTTTGAGCAGGGTAGAGACCCAGTACTTC
TRBJ2-7,.,TRBV7-2,.,CASSSVWYEQYF,TGTGCCAGCAGCTCCGTATGGTACGAGCAGTACTTC
TRBJ1-1,few,TRBV5-5,.,CASSFLAEFTRNTEAFF,TGTGCCAGCAGCTTCCTCGCAGAATTCACCAGGAACACTGAAGCTTTCTTT
TRBJ2-3,few,TRBV7-9,.,CASQGTDTQYF,TGTGCCTCCCAGGGCACAGATACGCAGTATTTT
TRBJ2-1,.,TRBV14,.,CASSQRVNSYNEQFF,TGTGCCAGCAGCCAGCGGGTAAACTCCTACAATGAGCAGTTCTTC
TRBJ2-2,.,TRBV2,TRBD1,CASRGGQGRAGELFF,TGTGCCAGCAGGGGGGGACAGGGCCGTGCCGGGGAGCTGTTTTTT
TRBJ1-5,.,TRBV5-6,.,CASSLVGFNQPQHF,TGTGCCAGCAGCTTGGTTGGGTTCAATCAGCCCCAGCATTTT
TRBJ2-1,many,TRBV11-2,TRBD2,CASSTIAGSGYNEQFF,TGTGCCAGCAGCACAATAGCGGGATCGGGATACAATGAGCAGTTCTTC
TRBJ1-3,.,TRBV27,.,CASGDPSASGNTIYF,TGTGCCAGCGGGGACCCAAGCGCCTCTGGAAACACCATATATTTT
TRBJ1-2,few,TRBV6-1,.,CASNLDGVSGGYTF,TGTGCCAGCAACCTAGATGGGGTATCCGGTGGCTACACCTTC
TRBJ2-1,.,TRBV7-2,.,CASSLSVGLLPYNEQFF,TGTGCCAGCAGCTTGTCAGTGGGGTTACTTCCTTACAATGAGCAGTTCTTC
TRBJ2-5,.,TRBV20-1,.,CSAAPTARVAQYF,TGCAGTGCTGCTCCCACCGCAAGAGTGGCCCAGTACTTC
TRBJ2-7,few,TRBV7-8,TRBD2,CASSLARPGLNSYEQYF,TGTGCCAGCAGCTTAGCTCGACCGGGACTAAACTCCTACGAGCAGTACTTC
TRBJ2-1,.,TRBV9,TRBD2,CASSASLAGGPYTYNEQFF,TGTGCCAGCAGCGCCTCACTAGCGGGGGGGCCCTACACTTACAATGAGCAGTTCTTC
TRBJ2-3,few,TRBV7-9,.,CASSSGPRRVSTDTQYF,TGTGCCAGCAGCTCGGGCCCTCGCAGAGTCAGCACAGATACGCAGTATTTT
TRBJ2-2,few,TRBV4-3,TRBD1,CASSQEPGGWGGELFF,TGCGCCAGCAGCCAAGAACCAGGGGGCTGGGGCGGGGAGCTGTTTTTT
TRBJ2-7,many,TRBV5-1,.,CASSSRGREIYEQYF,TGCGCCAGCAGCTCAAGGGGCAGGGAGATCTACGAGCAGTACTTC
TRBJ1-1,few,TRBV19,TRBD1,CASSILGTAEAFF,TGTGCCAGTAGTATATTGGGGACAGCTGAAGCTTTCTTT